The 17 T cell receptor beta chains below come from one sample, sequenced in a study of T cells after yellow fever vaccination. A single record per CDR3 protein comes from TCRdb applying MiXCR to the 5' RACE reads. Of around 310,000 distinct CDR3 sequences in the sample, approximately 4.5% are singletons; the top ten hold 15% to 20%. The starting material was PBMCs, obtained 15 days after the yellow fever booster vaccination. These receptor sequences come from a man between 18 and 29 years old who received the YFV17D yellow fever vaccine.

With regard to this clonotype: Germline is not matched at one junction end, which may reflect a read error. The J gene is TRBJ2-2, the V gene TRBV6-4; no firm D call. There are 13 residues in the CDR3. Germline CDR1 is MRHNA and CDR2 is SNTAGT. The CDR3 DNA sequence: TGTGCCTGCAGTGACTCGAACTCCGGGGAGCTGTTTTTT. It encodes CACSDSNSGELFF.

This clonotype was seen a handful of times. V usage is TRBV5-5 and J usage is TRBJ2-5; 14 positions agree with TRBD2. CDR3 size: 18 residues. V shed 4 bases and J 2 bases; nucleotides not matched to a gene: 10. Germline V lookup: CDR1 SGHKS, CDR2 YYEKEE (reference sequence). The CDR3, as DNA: TGTGCCAGCAGCGCCGGGACTAGCGGGGGCCGATTACAAGAGACCCAGTACTTC. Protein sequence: CASSAGTSGGRLQETQYF.

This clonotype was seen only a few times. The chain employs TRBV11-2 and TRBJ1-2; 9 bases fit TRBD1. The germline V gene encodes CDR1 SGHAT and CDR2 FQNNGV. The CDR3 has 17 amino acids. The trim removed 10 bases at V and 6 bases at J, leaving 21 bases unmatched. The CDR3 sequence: CATYSVQGAEWLHGYTF. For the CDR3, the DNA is TGTGCCACATATTCAGTACAGGGGGCCGAATGGCTCCATGGCTACACCTTC.

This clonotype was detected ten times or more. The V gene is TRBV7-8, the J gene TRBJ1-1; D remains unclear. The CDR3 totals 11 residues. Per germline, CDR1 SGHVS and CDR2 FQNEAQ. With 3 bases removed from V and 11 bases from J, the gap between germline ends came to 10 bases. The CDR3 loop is CASSFGQRAFF. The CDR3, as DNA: TGTGCCAGCAGCTTCGGGCAGAGGGCTTTCTTT.

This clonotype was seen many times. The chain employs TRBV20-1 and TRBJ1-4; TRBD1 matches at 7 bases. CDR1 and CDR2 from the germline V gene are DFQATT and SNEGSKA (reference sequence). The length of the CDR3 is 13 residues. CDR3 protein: CGLQGFVSEKLFF. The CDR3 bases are TGCGGGCTACAGGGGTTCGTGAGTGAAAAACTGTTTTTT.

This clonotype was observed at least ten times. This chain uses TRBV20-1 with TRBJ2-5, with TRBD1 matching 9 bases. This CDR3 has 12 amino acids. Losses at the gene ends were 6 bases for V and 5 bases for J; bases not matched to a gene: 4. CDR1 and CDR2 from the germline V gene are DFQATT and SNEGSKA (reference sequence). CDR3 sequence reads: CSADRGEETQYF. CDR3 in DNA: TGCAGTGCGGACAGGGGAGAGGAGACCCAGTACTTC.

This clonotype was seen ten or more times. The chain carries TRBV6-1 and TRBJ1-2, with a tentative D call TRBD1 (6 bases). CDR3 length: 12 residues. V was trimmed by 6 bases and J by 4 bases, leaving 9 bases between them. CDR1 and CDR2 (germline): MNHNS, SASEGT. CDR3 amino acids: CASRGQFYGYTF. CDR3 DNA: TGTGCCAGCAGAGGACAGTTCTATGGCTACACCTTC.

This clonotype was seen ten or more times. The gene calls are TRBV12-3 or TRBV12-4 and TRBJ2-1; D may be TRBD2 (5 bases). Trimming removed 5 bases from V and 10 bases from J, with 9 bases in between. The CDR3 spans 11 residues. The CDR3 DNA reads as TGTGCCAGCAGTCAAGCGGTGGAGCAGTTCTTC. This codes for CASSQAVEQFF.

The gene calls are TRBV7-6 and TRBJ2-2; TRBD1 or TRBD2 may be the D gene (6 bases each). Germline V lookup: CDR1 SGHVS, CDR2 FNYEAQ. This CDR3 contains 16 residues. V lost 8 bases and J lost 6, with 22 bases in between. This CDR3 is CASGSRGHGGPGELFF. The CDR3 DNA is TGTGCCAGCGGCTCCCGAGGACACGGGGGCCCCGGGGAGCTGTTTTTT.

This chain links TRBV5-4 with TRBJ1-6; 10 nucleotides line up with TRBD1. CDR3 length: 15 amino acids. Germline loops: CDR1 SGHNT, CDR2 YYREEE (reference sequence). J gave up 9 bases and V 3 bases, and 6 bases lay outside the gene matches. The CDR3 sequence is CASSSGQGTGSPLHF. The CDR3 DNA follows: TGTGCCAGCAGCTCGGGACAGGGGACTGGTTCACCCCTCCACTTT.

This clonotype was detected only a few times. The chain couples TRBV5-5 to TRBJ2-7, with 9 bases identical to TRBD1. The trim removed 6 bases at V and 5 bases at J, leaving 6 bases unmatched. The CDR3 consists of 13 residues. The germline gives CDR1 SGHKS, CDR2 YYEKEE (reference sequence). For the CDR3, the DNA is TGTGCCAGCACTCGGACAGGGGTCCACGAGCAGTACGTC. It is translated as CASTRTGVHEQYV.

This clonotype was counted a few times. CDR3 coding DNA: TGTGCCATCAGTGATTCGGAGCGGGGAGTGCGGGGCAATGAGCAGTTCTTC. Translating it yields CAISDSERGVRGNEQFF. The chain has TRBV10-3 and TRBJ2-1, with 7 bases that match TRBD2. The CDR3 covers 17 residues. The trim removed 3 bases at V and 6 bases at J, leaving 14 bases unmatched. CDR1 is ENHRY and CDR2 is SYGVKD in the germline V gene.

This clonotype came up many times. CDR3: CSAPEREGYTF. The CDR3 bases are TGCAGTGCCCCAGAGAGGGAGGGCTACACCTTC. The V call is TRBV20-1, the J call TRBJ1-2, with D hard to call. V lost 6 bases and J lost 8, with 13 bases in between. In germline, CDR1 is DFQATT, CDR2 SNEGSKA (reference sequence). The CDR3 contains 11 residues.

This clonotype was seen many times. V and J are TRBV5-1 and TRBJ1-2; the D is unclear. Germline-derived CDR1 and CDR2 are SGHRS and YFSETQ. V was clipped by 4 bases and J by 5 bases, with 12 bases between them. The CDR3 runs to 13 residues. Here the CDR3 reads CASSNVPLYGYTF. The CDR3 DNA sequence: TGCGCCAGCAGCAACGTCCCGCTTTATGGCTACACCTTC.

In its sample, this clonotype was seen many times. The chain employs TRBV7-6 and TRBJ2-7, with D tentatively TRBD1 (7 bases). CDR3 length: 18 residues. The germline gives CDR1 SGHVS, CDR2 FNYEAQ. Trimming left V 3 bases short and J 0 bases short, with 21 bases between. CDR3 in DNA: TGTGCCAGCAGCTTCGACCCTCCCAGGGGGGTGAGCTCCTACGAGCAGTACTTC. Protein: CASSFDPPRGVSSYEQYF. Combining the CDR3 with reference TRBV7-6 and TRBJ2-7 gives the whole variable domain GAGVSQSPRYKVTKRGQDVALRCDPISGHVSLYWYRQALGQGPEFLTYFNYEAQQDKSGLPNDRFSAERPEGSISTLTIQRTEQRDSAMYRCASSFDPPRGVSSYEQYFGPGTRLTVT.

CDR3 in amino acids: CASSSRTGMGNEQFF. The DNA of the CDR3 is TGTGCCAGCTCATCTCGCACAGGAATGGGCAATGAGCAGTTCTTC. The chain has TRBV18 and TRBJ2-1, with D perhaps matching TRBD1 (5 bases). Trimming took 5 bases from V and 6 from J, leaving 17 bases between them. Germline CDR1 reads KGHSH; CDR2 reads LQKENI. The CDR3 runs 15 residues.

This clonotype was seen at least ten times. CDR3 region: CASKDTDRGNQETQYF. DNA for the CDR3: TGTGCCAGCAAAGATACGGATCGGGGGAATCAAGAGACCCAGTACTTC. The chain joins TRBV6-6 to TRBJ2-5, with a possible D match to TRBD2 (6 bases). V was cut by 7 bases and J by 2 bases, with 20 bases left in between. CDR1 and CDR2 from the germline V gene are MNHNY and SVGAGI (reference sequence). This CDR3 spans 16 amino acids.